A single T cell receptor (beta chain) is shown here with its context. The CDR3 is made up of 13 amino acids. Unmatched junction bases numbered 5, after V lost 4 bases and J lost 5 bases. Per germline, CDR1 SGHDT and CDR2 YYEEEE. Here immunoSEQ multiplex PCR was the method, and the copy in TCRdb shows in-frame clones only, minus some. The sample consists of approximately 400,000 clones, roughly 94% of them appearing once. These data are taken from a study of shared T cell receptors in the human thymus. What was sequenced was thymocytes. V usage is TRBV5-6 and J usage is TRBJ1-1, with 7 bases fitting TRBD1. The TCR originated in a human donor. The CDR3 nucleotides read TGTGCCAGCAGCGATTCAGGGGGTACTGAAGCTTTCTTT. Translation: CASSDSGGTEAFF.